The T cell receptor (beta chain) under discussion was sequenced for a study of blood T cell repertoires in COVID-19. Study-level background: Samples taken during acute and convalescent COVID-19 were collected in the United States, Italy and Spain. The analysed material was cDNA or gDNA that came from T cells, B-cell-depleted T cells, or PBMCs.

Trimming shortened V by 1 base and J by 5 bases, and 16 bases separated the two germline ends. This CDR3 region has 16 residues. Germline lookup yields CDR1 SGHRS and CDR2 YFSETQ. As originally analysed: Counts of nucleated cells, estimated from reference gene primer amplification, were obtained. Generated by immunoSEQ multiplex PCR, the TCRdb table keeps only in-frame clones and is missing some. V, J and clone size reflect that table, while D and trimming were determined from the DNA. The sample contains some 150,000 clones, 75% to 85% of which appear only once. The sequence was obtained from a woman at least 80 years old with active or convalescent COVID-19. This rearrangement joins TRBV5-1 to TRBJ2-1; no clear D gene. Specimen: peripheral blood. CDR3: CASSLPQPNNNNEQFF. In nucleotides, the CDR3 is TGCGCCAGCAGCTTGCCTCAACCCAACAATAACAATGAGCAGTTCTTC.